This T cell receptor beta chain was recorded in a study of blood T cell repertoires in COVID-19. Background on the study: The United States, Italy and Spain provided the acute and convalescent COVID-19 samples. The cDNA or gDNA used as material had been derived from T cells, B-cell-depleted T cells, or PBMCs.

Source study methods: Reference gene primer amplification in the assay estimated nucleated cell counts. Assay: immunoSEQ multiplex PCR; the TCRdb copy retains only in-frame clones and omits some. V and J calls and clone size come straight from that table; D and trimming were deduced from the DNA. The table lists under 250,000 clones, over 60% of them singletons, with 7.2% in the top ten. V was clipped by 7 bases and J by 1 base, with 20 bases between them. In germline, CDR1 is SNHLY, CDR2 FYNNEI. This CDR3 contains 17 residues. The TCR sequence derives from a woman in her seventies with acute or convalescent COVID-19. The specimen sequenced was peripheral blood. This chain links TRBV2 with TRBJ1-3; D is undetermined. CDR3 bases: TGTGCCAGCAACCAACAGCTTTCTTCGGTGTCTGGAAACACCATATATTTT. Translation: CASNQQLSSVSGNTIYF.